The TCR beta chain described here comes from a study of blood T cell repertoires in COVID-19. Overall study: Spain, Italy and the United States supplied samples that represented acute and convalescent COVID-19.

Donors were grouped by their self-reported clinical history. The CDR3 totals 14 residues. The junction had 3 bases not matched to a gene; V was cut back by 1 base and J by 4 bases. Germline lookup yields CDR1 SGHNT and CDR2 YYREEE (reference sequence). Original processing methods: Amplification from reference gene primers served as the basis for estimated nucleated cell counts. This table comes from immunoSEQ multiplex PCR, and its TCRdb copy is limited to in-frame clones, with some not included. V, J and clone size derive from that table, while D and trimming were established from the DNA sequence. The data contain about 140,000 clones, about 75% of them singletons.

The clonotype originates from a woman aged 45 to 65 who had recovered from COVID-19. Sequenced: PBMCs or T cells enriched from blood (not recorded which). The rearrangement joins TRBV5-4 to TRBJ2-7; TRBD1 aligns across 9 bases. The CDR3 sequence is CASSLTGGLYEQYF. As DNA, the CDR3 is TGTGCCAGCAGCTTGACAGGGGGCTTGTACGAGCAGTACTTC.